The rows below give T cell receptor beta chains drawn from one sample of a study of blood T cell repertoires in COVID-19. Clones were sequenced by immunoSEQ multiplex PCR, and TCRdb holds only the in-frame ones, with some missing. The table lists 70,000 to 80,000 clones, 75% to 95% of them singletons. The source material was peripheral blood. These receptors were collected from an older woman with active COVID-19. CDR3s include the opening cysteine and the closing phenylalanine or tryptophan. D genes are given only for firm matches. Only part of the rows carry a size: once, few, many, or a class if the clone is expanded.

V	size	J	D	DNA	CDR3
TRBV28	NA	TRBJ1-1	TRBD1	TGTGCCAGCAGTTTAACAGGGGGCAACACTGAAGCTTTCTTT	CASSLTGGNTEAFF
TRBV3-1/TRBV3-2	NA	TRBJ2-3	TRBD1	TGTGCCAGCAGCCAAGGGACAGGGAGTGTCGGAGATACGCAGTATTTT	CASSQGTGSVGDTQYF
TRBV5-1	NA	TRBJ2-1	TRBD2	TGCGCCAGCAGTCAGGGGACTAGCGGGGGCTACAATGAGCAGTTCTTC	CASSQGTSGGYNEQFF
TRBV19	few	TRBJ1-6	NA	TGTGCCAGTAGTAGGCAAGACAGAACCGATTCACCCCTCCACTTT	CASSRQDRTDSPLHF
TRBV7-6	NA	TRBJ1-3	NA	TGTGCCAGCAGCTTAGAGCCTCGCATTTCAGGAAACACCATATATTTT	CASSLEPRISGNTIYF
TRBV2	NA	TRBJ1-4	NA	TGTGCCAGCTTTAGCGGAACTAATGAAAAACTGTTTTTT	CASFSGTNEKLFF
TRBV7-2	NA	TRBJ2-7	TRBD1	TGTGCCAGCAGGACAGGGACCCACGAGCAGTACTTC	CASRTGTHEQYF
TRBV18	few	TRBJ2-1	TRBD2	TGTGCCAGCTCACCACGGACTAGCGGGAGATTCAATGAGCAGTTCTTC	CASSPRTSGRFNEQFF
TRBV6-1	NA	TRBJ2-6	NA	TGTGCCAGCAGTGAATACTACCACTCTGGGGCCAACGTCCTGACTTTC	CASSEYYHSGANVLTF
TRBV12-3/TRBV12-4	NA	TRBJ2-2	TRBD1	TGTGCCAGCAGACAGACAGGGATCGGGGAGCTGTTTTTT	CASRQTGIGELFF
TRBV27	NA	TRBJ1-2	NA	TGTGCCAGCAGCTCAAGGATACGGGGAGGCTACACCTTC	CASSSRIRGGYTF
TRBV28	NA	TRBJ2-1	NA	TGTGCCAGCAGTTTTATTTCCCGACAAACCAAGCAGTTCTTC	CASSFISRQTKQFF
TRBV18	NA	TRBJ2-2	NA	TGTGCCAGCTCACCACGAGGGACTTTGAACACCGGGGAGCTGTTTTTT	CASSPRGTLNTGELFF
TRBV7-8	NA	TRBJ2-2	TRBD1	TGTGCCAGCAGCAAAGGACAGGGTACCGGGGAGCTGTTTTTT	CASSKGQGTGELFF
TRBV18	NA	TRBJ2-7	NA	TGTGCCAGCTCACGGGCCCACGAGCAGTACTTC	CASSRAHEQYF
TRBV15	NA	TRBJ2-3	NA	TGTGCCACCAGCAGAGAACTTGGTAGCACAGATACGCAGTATTTT	CATSRELGSTDTQYF
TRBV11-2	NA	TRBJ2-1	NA	TGTGCCAGCAGCTTAGGACTCCTCCCGATGTTCTTC	CASSLGLLPMFF
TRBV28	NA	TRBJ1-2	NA	TGTGCCAGCAGCCCTCCCCGGGGGGGGATCAACTATGGCTACACCTTC	CASSPPRGGINYGYTF
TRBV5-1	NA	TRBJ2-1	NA	TGCGCCCGCAGCTTGGGGGAGGGGGGAGATGAGCAGTTCTTC	CARSLGEGGDEQFF
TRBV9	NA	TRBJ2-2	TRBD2	TGTGCCAGCAGCGCCAGACTAGCGGGAGGCGGGGAGCTGTTTTTT	CASSARLAGGGELFF
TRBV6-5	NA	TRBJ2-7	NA	TGTGCCAGCAGTTACCGGGCTAGCAACCAGTACGAGCAGTACTTC	CASSYRASNQYEQYF
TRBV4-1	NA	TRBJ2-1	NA	TGCGCCAGCAGCCTCTCCCCAGCGGAAGGCTACAATGAGCAGTTCTTC	CASSLSPAEGYNEQFF
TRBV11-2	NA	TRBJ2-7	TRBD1	TGTGCCAGCAGCTCGACAGGGTCTTTGGCCGGGGATCTCTACGAGCAGTACTTC	CASSSTGSLAGDLYEQYF
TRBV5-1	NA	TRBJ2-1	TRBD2	TGCGCCAGCAGCTTGGCTAGCGGGAGTGGGTACAATGAGCAGTTCTTC	CASSLASGSGYNEQFF
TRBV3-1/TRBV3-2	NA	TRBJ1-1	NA	TGTGCCAGCAGCCAAGAGATCAGGAACACTGAAGCTTTCTTT	CASSQEIRNTEAFF
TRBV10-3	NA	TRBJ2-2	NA	TGTGCCATCAGTGGTAGCTCCGGGGAGCTGTTTTTT	CAISGSSGELFF
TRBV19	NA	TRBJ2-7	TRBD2	TGTGCCAGTAGTCCGAGCGGGAGCTACGAGCAGTACTTC	CASSPSGSYEQYF